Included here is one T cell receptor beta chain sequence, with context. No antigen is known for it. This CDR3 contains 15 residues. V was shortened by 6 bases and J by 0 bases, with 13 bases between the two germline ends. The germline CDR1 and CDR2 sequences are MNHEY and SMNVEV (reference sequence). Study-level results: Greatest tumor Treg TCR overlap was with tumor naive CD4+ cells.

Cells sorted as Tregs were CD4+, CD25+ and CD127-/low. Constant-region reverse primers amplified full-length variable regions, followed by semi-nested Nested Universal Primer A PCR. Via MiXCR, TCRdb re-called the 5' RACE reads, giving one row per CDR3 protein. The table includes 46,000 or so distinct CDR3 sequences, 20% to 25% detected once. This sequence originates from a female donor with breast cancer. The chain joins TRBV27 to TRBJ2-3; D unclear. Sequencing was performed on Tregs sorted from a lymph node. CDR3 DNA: TGTGCCAGCAGACCAGGACGAGTGAGCACAGATACGCAGTATTTT. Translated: CASRPGRVSTDTQYF.